The 8 T cell receptor beta chains listed next were all sequenced from one sample in a study of human T cells and chemical hapten exposure. MiXCR, run by TCRdb on the 5' RACE reads, gives a single entry per CDR3 protein. The sample has 110,000 or so distinct CDR3 sequences, 15% to 20% seen once. Total RNA extraction was carried out from unfractionated whole blood. The receptors were gathered from a human donor in good health.

This chain links TRBV20-1 with TRBJ1-5, with no clear D. The CDR3 length is 16 residues. The V gene lost 0 bases and the J gene lost 1 base, with 13 bases spanning the gap. CDR1 and CDR2 (germline): DFQATT, SNEGSKA (reference sequence). CDR3 residues: CSARDRGGLSNQPQHF. The CDR3 region has the DNA TGCAGTGCTAGAGATCGCGGAGGCCTGAGCAATCAGCCCCAGCATTTT.

This clonotype was counted a few times. The chain has TRBV5-1 and TRBJ2-1, with TRBD2 matching 7 bases. Germline V lookup: CDR1 SGHRS, CDR2 YFSETQ. This CDR3 has 16 amino acids. V lost 3 bases, J lost 7 bases, and 13 bases stayed unmatched. The CDR3: CASSSSRGRAGNEQFF. CDR3 bases: TGCGCCAGCAGCTCCTCGAGAGGGAGGGCGGGGAATGAGCAGTTCTTC.

This chain uses TRBV20-1 with TRBJ2-7; unclear D gene. This CDR3 comprises 15 residues. Germline CDR1 DFQATT, CDR2 SNEGSKA (reference sequence). The V and J ends lost 5 bases and 3 bases respectively, with 20 bases between them. CDR3 nucleotides: TGCAGTGCTCCCGCTCGAAAGGGAAAGGTCTACGAGCAGTACTTC. Its translation is CSAPARKGKVYEQYF.

This clonotype was detected a few times. The V call is TRBV7-2, the J call TRBJ2-7; D is unresolved. The V end lost 1 base, the J end lost 3 bases, and 4 bases lay between the germline ends. The germline V gene encodes CDR1 SGHTA and CDR2 FQGNSA. The CDR3 has 12 amino acids. The CDR3 nucleotides read TGTGCCAGCAGCTTAGTGCACTACGAGCAGTACTTC. Its translation: CASSLVHYEQYF.

CDR3 DNA sequence: TGCAGTGCTCCGACAGGGTTAACTGAAGCTTTCTTT. Translating gives CSAPTGLTEAFF. This chain joins TRBV20-1 and TRBJ1-1; 7 bases fit TRBD1. The CDR3 totals 12 residues. With 5 bases clipped from V and 5 bases from J, the junction kept 5 bases outside the gene matches. Germline assignment: CDR1 DFQATT and CDR2 SNEGSKA (reference sequence).

CDR3 sequence (DNA): TGTGCCGGAGGACAGGGAGAGTTCTACACCTTC. Encoded protein: CAGGQGEFYTF. The rearrangement joins TRBV6-6 to TRBJ1-2; 8 nucleotides agree with TRBD1. This CDR3 is 11 amino acids long. CDR1 is MNHNY and CDR2 is SVGAGI in the germline V gene (reference sequence). With 11 bases clipped from V and 10 bases from J, the junction kept 9 bases outside the gene matches.

This clonotype was seen a few times. V is TRBV28 and J is TRBJ1-5; D remains unclear. Germline-derived CDR1 and CDR2 are MDHEN and SYDVKM. The CDR3 runs 10 residues. Trimming took off 11 bases at V and 4 bases at J, with 6 bases between the two ends. In nucleotides, the CDR3 is TGTGCCGGCGGAAATCAGCCCCAGCATTTT. Its protein is CAGGNQPQHF. The full variable domain, rest sourced from reference TRBV28 and TRBJ1-5, is DVKVTQSSRYLVKRTGEKVFLECVQDMDHENMFWYRQDPGLGLRLIYFSYDVKMKEKGDIPEGYSVSREKKERFSLILESASTNQTSMYLCAGGNQPQHFGDGTRLSIL.

V gene TRBV14 combines with J gene TRBJ2-3; 7 positions agree with TRBD2. In germline, CDR1 is SGHDN, CDR2 FVKESK. This CDR3 spans 14 amino acids. The V segment lost 4 bases and the J segment 6 bases; nucleotides outside the gene matches: 7. The CDR3 DNA follows: TGTGCCAGCAGCCGGACTAGTAGCATCGATACGCAGTATTTT. Its protein product is CASSRTSSIDTQYF.